This T cell receptor (beta chain) was recorded in a study of T cell repertoires in cytomegalovirus infection. Across the whole study: The public TCR beta signatures pointed to both CMV infection and matching HLA type. Study-wide findings and caveats: CMV-specific TCR beta clonotypes restricted by HLA-C were the ones dominating the ex vivo response. Identification of carriers of CMV plus the relevant HLA was performed using cumulative public TCR beta family frequency.

Germline V gene lookup returns CDR1 SGHVS and CDR2 FNYEAQ. Deletions cut 6 bases from V and 4 bases from J, with 22 bases between. The length of the CDR3 is 18 residues. TCRdb re-called the reads with MiXCR, one entry per CDR3 protein. The repertoire includes 85,000 to 120,000 distinct CDR3 sequences, 15% to 20% of them detected once, and more than 7% sits in the top ten. On this clonotype: What it binds is not known. This may stem from a read error, because a much larger clone lies one nucleotide away.

The TCR comes from a human donor in good health (CMV status not recorded). Some clones in this sample may be carry-over from other donors' samples. V gene TRBV7-6 combines with J gene TRBJ2-6; D uncertain. Sequencing was done on a sample of PBMCs. CDR3 DNA sequence: TGTGCCAGCAGGGCCCCGAACACCGCCGTCCACGGGGCCAACGTCCTGACTTTC. It yields the protein CASRAPNTAVHGANVLTF.